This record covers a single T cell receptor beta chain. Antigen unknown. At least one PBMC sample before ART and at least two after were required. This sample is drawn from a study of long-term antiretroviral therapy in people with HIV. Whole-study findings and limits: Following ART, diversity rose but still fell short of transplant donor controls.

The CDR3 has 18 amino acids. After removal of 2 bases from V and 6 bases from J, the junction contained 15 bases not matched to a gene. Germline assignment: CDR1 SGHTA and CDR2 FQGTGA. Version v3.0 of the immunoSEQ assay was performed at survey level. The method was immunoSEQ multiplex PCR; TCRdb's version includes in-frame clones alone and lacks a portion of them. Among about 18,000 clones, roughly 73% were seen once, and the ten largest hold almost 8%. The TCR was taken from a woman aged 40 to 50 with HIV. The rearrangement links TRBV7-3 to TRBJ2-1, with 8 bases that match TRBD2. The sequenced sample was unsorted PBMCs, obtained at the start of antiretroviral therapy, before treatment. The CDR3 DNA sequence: TGTGCCAGCAGCTTAGCGGGGGGCGCGATCAGAAAGGGCAATGAGCAGTTCTTC. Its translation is CASSLAGGAIRKGNEQFF.